This record covers a single T cell receptor (beta chain). Its antigen is currently unknown. With 2 bases removed from V and 4 bases from J, the gap between germline ends came to 14 bases. The CDR3 is 15 residues long. Germline values: CDR1 SGHTA, CDR2 FQGNSA. cDNA prepared by RNA extraction and subsequent reverse transcription served as the template for sequencing. The table came from immunoSEQ multiplex PCR; TCRdb's copy has only in-frame clones and leaves some out. The sample yields fewer than 110,000 clones, about three fifths seen once. The sample comes from a study of CD8+ T cells in alopecia areata. As for the study in general: Severity in treated patients was scored by percentage of scalp area affected. Study-level findings and limits: How baseline CD8+ expansion relates to response remains uncertain (there was one nonresponder). A large proportion of expanded lesional clones were detected persisting in scalp and blood during tofacitinib.

The treatment here: oral pan-JAK inhibitor, 5-10 mg twice daily. This specimen was CD8+ T cells sorted from blood, taken around week 55, from a patient treated with tofacitinib. This TCR was sampled from a human donor with alopecia areata. J is TRBJ1-2 and V is TRBV7-2; a possible D gene is TRBD1 (6 bases). The chain's CDR3 is CASSLSPDSLYGYTF. The DNA for the CDR3 is TGTGCCAGCAGCTTATCCCCGGACAGTCTCTATGGCTACACCTTC.